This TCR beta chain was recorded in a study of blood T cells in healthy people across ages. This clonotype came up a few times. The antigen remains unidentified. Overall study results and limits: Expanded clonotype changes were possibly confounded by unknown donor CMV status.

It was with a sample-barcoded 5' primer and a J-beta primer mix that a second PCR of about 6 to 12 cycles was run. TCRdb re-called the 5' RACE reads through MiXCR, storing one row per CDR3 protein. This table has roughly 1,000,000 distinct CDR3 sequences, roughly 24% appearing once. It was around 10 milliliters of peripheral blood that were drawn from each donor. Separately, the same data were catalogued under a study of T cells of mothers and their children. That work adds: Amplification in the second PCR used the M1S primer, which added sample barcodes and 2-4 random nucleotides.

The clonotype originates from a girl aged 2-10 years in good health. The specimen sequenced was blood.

As DNA, the CDR3 is TGTGCCAGCAGCTCCAACAGGGGAGTGAACGAGCAGTACTTC. Translation: CASSSNRGVNEQYF. J is TRBJ2-7 and V is TRBV7-6; TRBD1 matches at 7 bases. With V trimmed by 4 bases and J by 5 bases, 8 bases remained unmatched. This CDR3 region has 14 residues. Germline V gene data show CDR1 as SGHVS and CDR2 as FNYEAQ.